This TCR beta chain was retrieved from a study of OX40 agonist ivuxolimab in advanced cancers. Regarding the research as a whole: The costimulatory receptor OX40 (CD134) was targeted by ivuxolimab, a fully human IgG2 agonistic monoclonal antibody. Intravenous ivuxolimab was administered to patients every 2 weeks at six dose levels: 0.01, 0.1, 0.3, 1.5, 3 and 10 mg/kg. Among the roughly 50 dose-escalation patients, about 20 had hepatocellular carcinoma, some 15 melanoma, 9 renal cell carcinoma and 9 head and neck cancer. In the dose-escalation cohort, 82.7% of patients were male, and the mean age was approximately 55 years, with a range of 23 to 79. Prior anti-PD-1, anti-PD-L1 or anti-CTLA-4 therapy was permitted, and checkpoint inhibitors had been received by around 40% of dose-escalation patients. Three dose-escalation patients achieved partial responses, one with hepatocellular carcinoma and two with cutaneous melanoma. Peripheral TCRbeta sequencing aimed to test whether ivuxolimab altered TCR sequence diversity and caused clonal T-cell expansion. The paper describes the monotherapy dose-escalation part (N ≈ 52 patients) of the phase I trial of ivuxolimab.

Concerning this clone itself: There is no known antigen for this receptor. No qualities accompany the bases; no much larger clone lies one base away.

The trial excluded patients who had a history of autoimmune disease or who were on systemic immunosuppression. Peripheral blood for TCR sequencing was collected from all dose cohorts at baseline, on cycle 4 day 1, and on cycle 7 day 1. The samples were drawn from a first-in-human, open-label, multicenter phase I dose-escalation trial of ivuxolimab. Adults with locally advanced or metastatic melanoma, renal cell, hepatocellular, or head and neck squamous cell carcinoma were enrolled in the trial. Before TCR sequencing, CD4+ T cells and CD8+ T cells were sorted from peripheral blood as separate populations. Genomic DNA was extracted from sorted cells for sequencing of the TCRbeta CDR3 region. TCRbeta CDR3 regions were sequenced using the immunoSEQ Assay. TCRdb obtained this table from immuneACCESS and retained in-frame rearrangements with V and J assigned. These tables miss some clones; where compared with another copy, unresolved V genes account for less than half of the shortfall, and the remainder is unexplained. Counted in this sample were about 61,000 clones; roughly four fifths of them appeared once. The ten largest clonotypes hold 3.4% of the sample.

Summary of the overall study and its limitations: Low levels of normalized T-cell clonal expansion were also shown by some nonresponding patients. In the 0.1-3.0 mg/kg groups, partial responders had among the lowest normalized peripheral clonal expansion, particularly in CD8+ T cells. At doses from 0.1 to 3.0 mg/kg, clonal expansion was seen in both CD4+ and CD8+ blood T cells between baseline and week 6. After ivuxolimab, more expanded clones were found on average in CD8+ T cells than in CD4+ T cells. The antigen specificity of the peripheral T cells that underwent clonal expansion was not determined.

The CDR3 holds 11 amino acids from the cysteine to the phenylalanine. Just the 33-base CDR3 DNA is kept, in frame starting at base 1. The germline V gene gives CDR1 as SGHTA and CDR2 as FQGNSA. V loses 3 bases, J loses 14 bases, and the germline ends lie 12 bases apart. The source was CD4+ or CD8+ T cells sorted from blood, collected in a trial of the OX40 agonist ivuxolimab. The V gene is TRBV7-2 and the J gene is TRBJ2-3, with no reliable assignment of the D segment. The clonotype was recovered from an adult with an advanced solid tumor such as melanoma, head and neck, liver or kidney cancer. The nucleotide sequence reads TGTGCCAGCAGCTTGTACAGCCTCGGGTATTTT. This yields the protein CASSLYSLGYF.